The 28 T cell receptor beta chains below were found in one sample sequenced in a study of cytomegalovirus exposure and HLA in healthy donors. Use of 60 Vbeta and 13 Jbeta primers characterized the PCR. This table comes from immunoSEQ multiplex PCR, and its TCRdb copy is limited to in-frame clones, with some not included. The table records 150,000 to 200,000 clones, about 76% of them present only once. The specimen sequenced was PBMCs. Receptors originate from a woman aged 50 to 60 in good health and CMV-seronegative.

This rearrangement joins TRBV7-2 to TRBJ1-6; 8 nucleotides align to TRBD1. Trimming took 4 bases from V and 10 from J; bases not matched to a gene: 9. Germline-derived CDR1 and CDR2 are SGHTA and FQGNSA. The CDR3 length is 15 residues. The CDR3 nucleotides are TGTGCCAGCAGCTACACGACAGGGACAGGATCACCCCTCCACTTT. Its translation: CASSYTTGTGSPLHF.

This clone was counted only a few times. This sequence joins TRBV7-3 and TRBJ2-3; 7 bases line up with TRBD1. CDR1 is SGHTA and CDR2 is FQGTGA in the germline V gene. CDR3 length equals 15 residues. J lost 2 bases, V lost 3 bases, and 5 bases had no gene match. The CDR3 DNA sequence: TGTGCCAGCAGCTTGGGACAGAGATACACAGATACGCAGTATTTT. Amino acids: CASSLGQRYTDTQYF.

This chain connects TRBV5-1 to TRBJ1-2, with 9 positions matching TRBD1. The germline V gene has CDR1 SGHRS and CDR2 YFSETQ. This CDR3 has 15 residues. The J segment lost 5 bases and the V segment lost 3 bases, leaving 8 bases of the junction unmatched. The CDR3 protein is CASSSFGTGPYGYTF. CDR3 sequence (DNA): TGCGCCAGCAGCTCATTCGGGACAGGGCCTTATGGCTACACCTTC.

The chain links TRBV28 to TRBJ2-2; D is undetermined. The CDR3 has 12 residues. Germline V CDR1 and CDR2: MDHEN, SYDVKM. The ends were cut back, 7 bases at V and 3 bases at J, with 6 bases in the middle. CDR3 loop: CASTSYTGELFF. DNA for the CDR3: TGTGCCAGCACGTCTTACACCGGGGAGCTGTTTTTT.

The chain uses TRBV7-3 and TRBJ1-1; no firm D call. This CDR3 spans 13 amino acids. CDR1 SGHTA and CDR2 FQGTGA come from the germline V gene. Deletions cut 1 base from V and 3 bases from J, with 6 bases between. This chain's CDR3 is CASSLNIYTEAFF. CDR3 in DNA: TGTGCCAGCAGCTTAAACATTTACACTGAAGCTTTCTTT.

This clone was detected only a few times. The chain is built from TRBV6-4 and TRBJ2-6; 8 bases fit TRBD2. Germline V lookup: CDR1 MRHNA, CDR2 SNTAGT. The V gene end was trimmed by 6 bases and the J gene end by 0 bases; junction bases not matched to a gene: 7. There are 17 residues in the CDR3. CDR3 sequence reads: CASSRSGMGSGANVLTF. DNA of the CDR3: TGTGCCAGCAGCCGTAGCGGGATGGGCTCTGGGGCCAACGTCCTGACTTTC.

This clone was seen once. CDR3 nucleotide sequence: TGTGCCAGCTCACAGAAAGGGACAACCCGAGGGGACTATGGCTACACCTTC. This encodes CASSQKGTTRGDYGYTF. This chain links TRBV18 with TRBJ1-2; possible D gene TRBD1, 6 bases. The germline V gene has CDR1 KGHSH and CDR2 LQKENI. V was cut by 4 bases and J by 3 bases, with 21 bases left in between. There are 17 residues in the CDR3. Supplemented by reference TRBV18 and TRBJ1-2, the full variable domain reads NAGVMQNPRHLVRRRGQEARLRCSPMKGHSHVYWYRQLPEEGLKFMVYLQKENIIDESGMPKERFSAEFPKEGPSILRIQQVVRGDSAAYFCASSQKGTTRGDYGYTFGSGTRLTVV.

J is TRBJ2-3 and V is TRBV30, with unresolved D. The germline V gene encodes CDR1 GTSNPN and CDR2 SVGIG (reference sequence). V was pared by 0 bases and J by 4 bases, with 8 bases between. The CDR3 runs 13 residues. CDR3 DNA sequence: TGTGCCTGGAGTGTACGGAGTTCAGATACGCAGTATTTT. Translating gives CAWSVRSSDTQYF.

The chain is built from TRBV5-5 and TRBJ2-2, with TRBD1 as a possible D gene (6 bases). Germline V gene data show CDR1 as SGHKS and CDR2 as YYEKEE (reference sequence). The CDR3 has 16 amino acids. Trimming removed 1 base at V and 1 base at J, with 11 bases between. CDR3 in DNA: TGTGCCAGCAGCTTGTTAGGGGGACGGAACACCGGGGAGCTGTTTTTT. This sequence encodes CASSLLGGRNTGELFF.

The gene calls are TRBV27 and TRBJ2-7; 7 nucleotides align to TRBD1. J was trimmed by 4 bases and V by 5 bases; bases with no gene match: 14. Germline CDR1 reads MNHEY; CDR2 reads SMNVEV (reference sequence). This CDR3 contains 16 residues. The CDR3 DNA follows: TGTGCCAGCAGTCTCGTCGGGACAGCTGGGGGTTACGAGCAGTACTTC. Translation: CASSLVGTAGGYEQYF.

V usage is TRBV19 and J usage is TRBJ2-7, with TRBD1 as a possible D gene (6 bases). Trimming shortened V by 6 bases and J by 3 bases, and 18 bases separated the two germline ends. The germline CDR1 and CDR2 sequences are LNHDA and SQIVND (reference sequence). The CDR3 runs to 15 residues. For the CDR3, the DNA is TGTGCCAGTAGAGTCGCAGGGGCCCCTCTCTACGAGCAGTACTTC. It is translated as CASRVAGAPLYEQYF.

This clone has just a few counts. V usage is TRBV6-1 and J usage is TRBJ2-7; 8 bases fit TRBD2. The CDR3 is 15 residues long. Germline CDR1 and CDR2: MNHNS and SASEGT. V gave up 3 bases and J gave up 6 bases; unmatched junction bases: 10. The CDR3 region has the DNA TGTGCCAGCAGTGAGCGGACGCCCGGGAGGGGCGAGCAGTACTTC. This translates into CASSERTPGRGEQYF.

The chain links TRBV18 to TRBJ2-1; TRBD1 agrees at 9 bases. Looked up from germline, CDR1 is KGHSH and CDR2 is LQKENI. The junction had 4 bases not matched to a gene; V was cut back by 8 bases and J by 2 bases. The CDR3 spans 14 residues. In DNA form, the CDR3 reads TGTGCCAGCGGACAGGGGCTAACCTACAATGAGCAGTTCTTC. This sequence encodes CASGQGLTYNEQFF.

This CDR3 reads CASSPLVTGPLNQPQHF. The CDR3 coding sequence is TGTGCCAGCAGCCCCCTGGTGACAGGGCCACTCAATCAGCCCCAGCATTTT. The chain joins TRBV7-6 to TRBJ1-5, with 7 bases matching TRBD1. The germline gives CDR1 SGHVS, CDR2 FNYEAQ. V dropped 5 bases and J dropped 3; count of bases not matched to a gene: 13. This CDR3 comprises 17 residues.

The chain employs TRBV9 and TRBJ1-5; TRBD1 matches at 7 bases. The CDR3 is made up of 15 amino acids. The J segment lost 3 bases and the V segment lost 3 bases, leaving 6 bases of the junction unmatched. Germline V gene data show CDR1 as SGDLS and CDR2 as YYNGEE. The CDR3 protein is CASSGHGQDNQPQHF. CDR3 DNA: TGTGCCAGCAGCGGACACGGACAGGACAATCAGCCCCAGCATTTT.

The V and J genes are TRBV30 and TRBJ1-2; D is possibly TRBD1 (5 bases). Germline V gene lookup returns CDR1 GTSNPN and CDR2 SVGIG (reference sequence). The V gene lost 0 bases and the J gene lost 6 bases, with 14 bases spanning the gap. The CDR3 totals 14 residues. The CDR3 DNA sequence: TGTGCCTGGAGTGTACGTCAGGGTATGGATGGCTACACCTTC. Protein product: CAWSVRQGMDGYTF.

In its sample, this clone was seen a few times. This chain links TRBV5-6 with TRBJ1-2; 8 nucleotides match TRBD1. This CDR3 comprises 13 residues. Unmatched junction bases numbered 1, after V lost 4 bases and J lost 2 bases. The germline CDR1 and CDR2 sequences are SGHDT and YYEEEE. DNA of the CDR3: TGTGCCAGCAGCCGGGACAGGAACTATGGCTACACCTTC. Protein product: CASSRDRNYGYTF.

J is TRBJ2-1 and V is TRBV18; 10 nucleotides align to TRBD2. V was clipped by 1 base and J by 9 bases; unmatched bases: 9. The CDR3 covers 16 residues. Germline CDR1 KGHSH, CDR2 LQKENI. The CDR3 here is CASSPLSSGSRGEQFF. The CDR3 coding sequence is TGTGCCAGCTCACCACTTTCTAGCGGGAGTCGCGGTGAGCAGTTCTTC.

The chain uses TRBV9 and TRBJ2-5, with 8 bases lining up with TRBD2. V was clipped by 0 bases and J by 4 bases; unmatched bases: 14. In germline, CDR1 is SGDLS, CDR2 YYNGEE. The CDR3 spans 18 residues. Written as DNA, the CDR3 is TGTGCCAGCAGCGTAGCAGACAGCGGTCGTCGGGGGGGAGAGACCCAGTACTTC. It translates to CASSVADSGRRGGETQYF.

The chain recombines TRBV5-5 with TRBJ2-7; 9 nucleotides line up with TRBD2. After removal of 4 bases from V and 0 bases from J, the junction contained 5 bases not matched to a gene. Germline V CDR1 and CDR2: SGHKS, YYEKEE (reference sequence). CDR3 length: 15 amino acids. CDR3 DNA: TGTGCCAGCAGCGCATCTAGCGGGGCCTCCTACGAGCAGTACTTC. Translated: CASSASSGASYEQYF.

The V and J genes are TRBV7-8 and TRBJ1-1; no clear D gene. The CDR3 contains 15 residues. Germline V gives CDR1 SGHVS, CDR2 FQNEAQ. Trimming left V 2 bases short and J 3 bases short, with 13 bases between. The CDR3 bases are TGTGCCAGCAGCTTACTGGGCGGGCATGACACTGAAGCTTTCTTT. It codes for CASSLLGGHDTEAFF.

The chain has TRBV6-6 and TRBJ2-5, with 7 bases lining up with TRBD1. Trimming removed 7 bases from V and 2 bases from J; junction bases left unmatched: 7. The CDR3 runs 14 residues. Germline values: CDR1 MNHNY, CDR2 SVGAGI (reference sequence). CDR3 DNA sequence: TGTGCCAGCATCCTGACAGGGCGACAAGAGACCCAGTACTTC. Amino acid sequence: CASILTGRQETQYF.

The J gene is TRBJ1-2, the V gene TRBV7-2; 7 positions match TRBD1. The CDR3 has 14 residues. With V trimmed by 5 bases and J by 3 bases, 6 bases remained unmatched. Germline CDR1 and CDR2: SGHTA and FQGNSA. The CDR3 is CASSPPGQHYGYTF. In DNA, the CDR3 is TGTGCCAGCAGCCCCCCGGGACAGCACTATGGCTACACCTTC.

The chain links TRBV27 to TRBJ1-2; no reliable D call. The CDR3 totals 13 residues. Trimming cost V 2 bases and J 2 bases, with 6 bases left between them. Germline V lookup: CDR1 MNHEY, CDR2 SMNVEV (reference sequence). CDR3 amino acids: CASSLAANYGYTF. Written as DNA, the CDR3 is TGTGCCAGCAGTTTAGCGGCGAACTATGGCTACACCTTC.

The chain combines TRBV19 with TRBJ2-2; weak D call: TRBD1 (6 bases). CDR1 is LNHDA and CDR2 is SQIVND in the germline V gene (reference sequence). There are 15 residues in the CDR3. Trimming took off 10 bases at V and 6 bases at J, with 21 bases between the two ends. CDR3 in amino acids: CATTPQGGKSGELFF. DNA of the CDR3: TGTGCCACCACGCCACAGGGCGGTAAATCCGGGGAGCTGTTTTTT.

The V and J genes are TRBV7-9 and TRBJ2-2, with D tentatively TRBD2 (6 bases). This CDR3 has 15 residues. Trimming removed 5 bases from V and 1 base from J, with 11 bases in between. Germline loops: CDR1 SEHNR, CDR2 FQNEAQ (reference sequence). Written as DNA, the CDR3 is TGTGCCAGCAGCGTGCCGGGACTGAACACCGGGGAGCTGTTTTTT. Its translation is CASSVPGLNTGELFF.

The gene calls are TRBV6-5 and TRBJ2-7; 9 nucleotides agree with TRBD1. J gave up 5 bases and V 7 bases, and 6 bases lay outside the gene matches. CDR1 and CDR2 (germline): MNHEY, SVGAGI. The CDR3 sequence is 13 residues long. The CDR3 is CASNGQGSHEQYF. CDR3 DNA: TGTGCCAGCAACGGACAGGGGTCACACGAGCAGTACTTC.

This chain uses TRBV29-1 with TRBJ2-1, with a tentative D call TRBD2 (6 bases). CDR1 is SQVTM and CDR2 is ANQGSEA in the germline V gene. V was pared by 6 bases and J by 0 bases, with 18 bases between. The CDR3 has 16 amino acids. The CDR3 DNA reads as TGCAGCGTCCAAGGAGGGGCAGCAGACTCCTACAATGAGCAGTTCTTC. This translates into CSVQGGAADSYNEQFF.